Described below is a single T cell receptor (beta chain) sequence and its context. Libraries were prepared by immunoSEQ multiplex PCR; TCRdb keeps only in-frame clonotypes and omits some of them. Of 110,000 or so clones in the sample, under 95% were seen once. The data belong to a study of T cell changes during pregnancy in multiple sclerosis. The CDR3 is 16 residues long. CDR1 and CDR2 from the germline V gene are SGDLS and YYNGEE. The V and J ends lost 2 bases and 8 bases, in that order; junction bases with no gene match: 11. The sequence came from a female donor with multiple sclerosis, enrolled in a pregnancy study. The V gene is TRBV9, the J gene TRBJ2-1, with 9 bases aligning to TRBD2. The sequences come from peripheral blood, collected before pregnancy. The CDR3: CASSVGFGRGGDEQFF. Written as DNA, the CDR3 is TGTGCCAGCAGCGTGGGATTCGGGCGGGGGGGGGATGAGCAGTTCTTC.